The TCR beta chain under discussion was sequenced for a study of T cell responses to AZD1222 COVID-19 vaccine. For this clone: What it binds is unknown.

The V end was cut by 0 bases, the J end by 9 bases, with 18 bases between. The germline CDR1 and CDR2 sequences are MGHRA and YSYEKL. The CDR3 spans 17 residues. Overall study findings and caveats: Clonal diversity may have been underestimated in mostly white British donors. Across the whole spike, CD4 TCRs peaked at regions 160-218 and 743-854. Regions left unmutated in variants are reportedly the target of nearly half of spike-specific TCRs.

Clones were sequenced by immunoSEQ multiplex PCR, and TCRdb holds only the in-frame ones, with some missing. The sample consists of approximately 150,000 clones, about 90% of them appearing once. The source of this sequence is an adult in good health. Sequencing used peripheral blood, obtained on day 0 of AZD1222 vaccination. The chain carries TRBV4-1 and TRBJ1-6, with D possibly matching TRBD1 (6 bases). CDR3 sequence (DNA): TGCGCCAGCAGCCAAGATATGTCTTTCGGGGGCAGTTCACCCCTCCACTTT. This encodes CASSQDMSFGGSSPLHF.